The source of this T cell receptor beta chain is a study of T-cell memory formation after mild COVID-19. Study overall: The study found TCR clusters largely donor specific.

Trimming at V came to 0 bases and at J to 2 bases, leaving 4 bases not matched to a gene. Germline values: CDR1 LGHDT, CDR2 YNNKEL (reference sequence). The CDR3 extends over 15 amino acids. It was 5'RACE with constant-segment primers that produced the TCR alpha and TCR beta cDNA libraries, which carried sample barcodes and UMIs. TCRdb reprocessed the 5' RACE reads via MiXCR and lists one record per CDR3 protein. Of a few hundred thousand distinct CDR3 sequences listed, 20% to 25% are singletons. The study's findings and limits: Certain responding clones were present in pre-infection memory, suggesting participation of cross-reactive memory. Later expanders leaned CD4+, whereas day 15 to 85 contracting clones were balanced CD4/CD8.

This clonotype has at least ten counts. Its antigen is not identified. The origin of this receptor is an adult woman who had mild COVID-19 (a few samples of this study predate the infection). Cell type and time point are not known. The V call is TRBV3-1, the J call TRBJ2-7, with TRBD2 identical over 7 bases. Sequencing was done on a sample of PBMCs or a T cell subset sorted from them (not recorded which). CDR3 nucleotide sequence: TGTGCCAGCAGCCAAGATCCAAGCGGGACCTACGAGCAGTACTTC. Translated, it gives CASSQDPSGTYEQYF.